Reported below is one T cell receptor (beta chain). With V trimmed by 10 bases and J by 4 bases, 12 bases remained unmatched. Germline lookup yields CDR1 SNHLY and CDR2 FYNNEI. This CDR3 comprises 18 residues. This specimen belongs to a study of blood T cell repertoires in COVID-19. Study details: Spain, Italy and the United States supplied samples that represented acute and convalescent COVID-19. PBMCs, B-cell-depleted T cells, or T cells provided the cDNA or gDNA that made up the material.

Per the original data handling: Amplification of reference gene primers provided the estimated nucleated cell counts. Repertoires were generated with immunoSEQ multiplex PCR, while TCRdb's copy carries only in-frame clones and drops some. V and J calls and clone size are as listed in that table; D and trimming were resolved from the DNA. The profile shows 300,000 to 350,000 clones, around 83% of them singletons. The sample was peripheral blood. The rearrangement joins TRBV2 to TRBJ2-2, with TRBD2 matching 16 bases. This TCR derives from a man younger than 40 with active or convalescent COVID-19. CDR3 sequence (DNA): TGTGCCACCAACCCCGGGACTAGCGGGAGGGGAGGCACCGGGGAGCTGTTTTTT. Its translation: CATNPGTSGRGGTGELFF.